These T cell receptor beta chains were read from a single sample in a study of blood T cell repertoires in COVID-19. Measured with immunoSEQ multiplex PCR; TCRdb has only the in-frame clones, and not every one. The sample holds 150,000 to 180,000 clones, about 90% seen once. Sequences were obtained from peripheral blood. The receptors shown here come from a man aged 50 to 60 with acute or convalescent COVID-19. CDR3s include the opening cysteine and the closing phenylalanine or tryptophan. A D gene is named only where the DNA matches it firmly.

TRBV30	-	13	CAWSVRESRGYTF
TRBV27	TRBD2	16	CASSLLAGGGKNIQYF
TRBV7-9	-	13	CASNLDGNYEQYF
TRBV4-3	-	16	CASSQDQDRYNSPLHF
TRBV6-6	-	16	CASAGIRGYGANVLTF
TRBV28	-	15	CASSLRGRVGETQYF
TRBV2	TRBD1	13	CASSGDRNSPLHF
TRBV27	TRBD1	14	CASRRTGSNYGYTF
TRBV7-3	TRBD1	14	CASSLAGGDQPQHF
TRBV28	TRBD1	16	CASSLFRDRALTEAFF
TRBV10-1	-	14	CASSKSTGNNEQFF
TRBV10-3	-	12	CAISGRGNEQYF
TRBV27	TRBD1	17	CASSPAPQGIGVDTQYF
TRBV5-8	TRBD1	16	CASSLSGRGHGDTQYF
TRBV30	TRBD1	14	CAWSNRDRDEKLFF
TRBV9	TRBD1	15	CASSVGRTGWNEQFF
TRBV19	TRBD1	16	CASSPMDRGRYNEQFF
TRBV5-1	TRBD1	14	CASSLGQGSYGYTF
TRBV5-1	-	16	CASSLAGGGIGNEQFF
TRBV18	TRBD1	14	CASSTDRFHYGYTF
TRBV5-1	TRBD1	15	CASSWAGQGDTEAFF
TRBV19	-	14	CASSRDTNLYEQYF
TRBV27	TRBD1	14	CASSSGTGGGEQYF
TRBV28	-	14	CASSFPGVIGEAFF
TRBV11-1	-	12	CASSHRAVEAFF
TRBV14	-	15	CASSQEGRALWGYTF
TRBV29-1	TRBD2	15	CSAKLDPGGSYEQYF
TRBV28	TRBD1	15	CASSRTGGGNQPQHF
TRBV7-2	TRBD2	14	CASSPQAGGHEQFF
TRBV4-1	-	16	CASSPAGGGVRQPQHF
TRBV7-2	-	14	CASSLNHRQETQYF
TRBV27	TRBD1	12	CASSSGAQGDFF
TRBV6-1	-	15	CASSEGYSGGQPQHF
TRBV3-1/TRBV3-2	TRBD2	19	CASSQASGTSGRVKNEQFF
TRBV19	TRBD2	18	CASSIGITGGRDSYEQYF
TRBV9	TRBD2	15	CASSAALAGGGEQFF
TRBV11-1	TRBD2	14	CATSLAGGFETQYF
TRBV6-1	-	18	CASSDGGRGGGKSYGYTF
TRBV5-4	TRBD1	12	CASRRDSTEAFF
TRBV27	TRBD2	18	CASSLVPPLRGSHYEQYF
TRBV2	-	14	CASRGTPRFEKLFF
TRBV18	TRBD2	16	CASSPTSGGFQETQYF
TRBV7-9	-	13	CASSTDTSYGYTF
TRBV23-1	-	15	CASSQLDSLGWTQYF
TRBV28	-	14	CASSLGPRRGGYTF
TRBV14	-	13	CASSQEVLDEQYF
TRBV11-1	TRBD1	15	CASRRPGQHYNEQFF
TRBV7-2	TRBD1	14	CASSRDRANEKLFF
TRBV28	TRBD1	13	CASSTTGESTIYF
TRBV29-1	-	13	CSVDLGVDYGYTF
TRBV3-1/TRBV3-2	-	14	CASSRGVSTDTQYF
TRBV7-2	TRBD2	16	CASSFSTSGGTDTQYF
TRBV18	TRBD1	13	CASSPDREYGYTF
TRBV28	TRBD2	16	CASSQLAGGFLAEQYF
TRBV28	-	15	CASSLSGASNQPQHF
TRBV19	-	14	CASSISGTNTEAFF
TRBV5-4	-	15	CASSTGGASTDTQYF
TRBV6-2/TRBV6-3	TRBD2	14	CASSRTRDAGELFF
TRBV18	TRBD1	15	CASSGTGDVAGELFF